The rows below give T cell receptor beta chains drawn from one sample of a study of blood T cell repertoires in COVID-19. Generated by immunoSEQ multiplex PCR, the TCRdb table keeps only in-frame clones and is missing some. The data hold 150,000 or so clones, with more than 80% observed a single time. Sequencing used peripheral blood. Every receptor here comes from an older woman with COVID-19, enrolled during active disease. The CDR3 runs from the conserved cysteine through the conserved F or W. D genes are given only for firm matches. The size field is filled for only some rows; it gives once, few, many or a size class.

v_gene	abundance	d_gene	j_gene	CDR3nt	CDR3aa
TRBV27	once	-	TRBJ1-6	TGTGCCAGCTGGGTAAGGGCAGGGTCGGTTAACTCACCCCTCCACTTT	CASWVRAGSVNSPLHF
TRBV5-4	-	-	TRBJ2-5	TGTGCCAGCAGCTTGGCTTCCAGCCAAGAGACCCAGTACTTC	CASSLASSQETQYF
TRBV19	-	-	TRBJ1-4	TGTGCCACCCTAGGGGCAACTAATGAAAAACTGTTTTTT	CATLGATNEKLFF
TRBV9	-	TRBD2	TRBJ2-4	TGTGCCAGCAGCGTAAGCGGGGTCCTTTCCAAAAACATTCAGTACTTC	CASSVSGVLSKNIQYF
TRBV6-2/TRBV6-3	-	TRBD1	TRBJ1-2	TGTGCCAGCAGTTACTCACAGGGGACCTATGGCTACACCTTC	CASSYSQGTYGYTF
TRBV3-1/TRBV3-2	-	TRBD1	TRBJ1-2	TGTGCCAGCAGCTCATCCGACCCCTTTAAACCGGGACAGGGTAAGAAAGGCTACACCTTC	CASSSSDPFKPGQGKKGYTF
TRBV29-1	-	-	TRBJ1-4	TGCAGCGTCGCCGACGGCGGGTTTAATGAAAAACTGTTTTTT	CSVADGGFNEKLFF
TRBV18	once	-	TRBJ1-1	TGTGCCAGCTCATCTGAGGGCTTGCGAGCTTTCTTT	CASSSEGLRAFF
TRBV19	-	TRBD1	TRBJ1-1	TGTGCCAGTAGTATTGGGACAGGGGGCGCGGGCACTGAAGCTTTCTTT	CASSIGTGGAGTEAFF
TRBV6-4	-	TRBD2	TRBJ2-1	TGTGCCAGCAGGAGTGGTAGCGGGGGGGCATATGAGCAGTTCTTC	CASRSGSGGAYEQFF
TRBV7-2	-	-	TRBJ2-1	TGTGCCAGCAGCACTGACGGCGGGGGCGGGTCCTACAATGAGCAGTTCTTC	CASSTDGGGGSYNEQFF
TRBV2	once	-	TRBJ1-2	TGTGCCAGCAGTACAACAGGGAACTATGGCTACACCTTC	CASSTTGNYGYTF
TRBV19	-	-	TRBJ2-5	TGTGCCAGTAGTATTGACAGGGAGACCCAGTACTTC	CASSIDRETQYF
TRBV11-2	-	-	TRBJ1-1	TGTGCCAGCAGCTTAGATCGGGAGACTGAAGCTTTCTTT	CASSLDRETEAFF
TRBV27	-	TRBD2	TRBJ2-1	TGTGCCAGCAGCATCCGGGGTCCGGGCGGGGGCTCCTACAATGAGCAGTTCTTC	CASSIRGPGGGSYNEQFF
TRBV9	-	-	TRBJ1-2	TGTGCCAGCAGCGTAGGGGGGCGAGGAGAATCCCTCTATGGCTACACCTTC	CASSVGGRGESLYGYTF
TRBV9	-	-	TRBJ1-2	TGTGCCAGCAGCGTAGGAACAGGCGCCCGCGGTGGCTACACCTTC	CASSVGTGARGGYTF
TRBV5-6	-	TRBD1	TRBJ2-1	TGTGCCAGCAGTTCGACAGGGTCTAGGTACAATGAGCAGTTCTTC	CASSSTGSRYNEQFF
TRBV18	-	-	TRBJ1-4	TGTGCCAGCTCACCACGAAACCTCCAGGGTGGTGAAAAACTGTTTTTT	CASSPRNLQGGEKLFF
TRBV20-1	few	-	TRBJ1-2	TGCAGTGCTAGTACTGCCACCACTAACTATGGCTACACCTTC	CSASTATTNYGYTF
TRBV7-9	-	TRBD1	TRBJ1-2	TGTGCCAGCAGTTTCGACAGGGGCAGTGGCTACACCTTC	CASSFDRGSGYTF
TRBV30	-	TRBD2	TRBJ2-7	TGTGCCTGGAGCAGGGGACTAGCGGGGGCCTACGAGCAGTACTTC	CAWSRGLAGAYEQYF
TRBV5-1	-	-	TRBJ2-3	TGCGCCAGCAGCTTGAGGGGGAATTACGGAGATACGCAGTATTTT	CASSLRGNYGDTQYF
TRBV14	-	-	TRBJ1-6	TGTGCCAGCAGCCAACATAAGGGGAATTCACCCCTCCACTTT	CASSQHKGNSPLHF
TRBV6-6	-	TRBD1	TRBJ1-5	TGTGCCAGCAGTTTCCCGGGACAGGGTGGCAATCAGCCCCAGCATTTT	CASSFPGQGGNQPQHF
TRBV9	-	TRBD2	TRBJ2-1	TGTGCCAGCAGCGTAGTCAGCGGGGGGTTTTACAATGAGCAGTTCTTC	CASSVVSGGFYNEQFF
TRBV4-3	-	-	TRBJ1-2	TGCGCCAGCAGCCAAGAACCAGGGGCTGGGTATGGCTACACCTTC	CASSQEPGAGYGYTF
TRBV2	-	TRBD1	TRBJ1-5	TGTGCCAGCACCACAAGTGAGGGACAGGGCCCGAATCAGCCCCAGCATTTT	CASTTSEGQGPNQPQHF
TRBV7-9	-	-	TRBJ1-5	TGTGCCAGCAGCCCTATCGGTTGGGGGGGTAGGGGCAATCAGCCCCAGCATTTT	CASSPIGWGGRGNQPQHF
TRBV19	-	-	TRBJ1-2	TGTGCCACCCCCCTACCCCTGGGCGGCTACACCTTC	CATPLPLGGYTF
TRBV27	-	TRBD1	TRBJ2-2	TGTGCCAGCAGTTTGGACAGGGCGAGTAACGGGGAGCTGTTTTTT	CASSLDRASNGELFF
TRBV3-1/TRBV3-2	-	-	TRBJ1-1	TGTGCCAGCAGCATTACTCGGGGTCAGACTGAAGCTTTCTTT	CASSITRGQTEAFF
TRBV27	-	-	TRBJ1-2	TGTGCCAGCAGTTTATCGGGCGGGGCGGGGGGCTACACCTTC	CASSLSGGAGGYTF
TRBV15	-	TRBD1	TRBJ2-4	TGTGCCACCAGCAGGAAGACAACCGGGACAGGGTTCGCCAAAAACATTCAGTACTTC	CATSRKTTGTGFAKNIQYF
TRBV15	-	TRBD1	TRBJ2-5	TGTGCCACCAGCCCTGCCGGGACAGGGGTCCAAGAGACCCAGTACTTC	CATSPAGTGVQETQYF
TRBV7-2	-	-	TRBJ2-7	TGTGCCAGCAACCCGGGACTCCGAATGTCCTACGAGCAGTACTTC	CASNPGLRMSYEQYF
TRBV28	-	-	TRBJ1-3	TGTGCCAGCTCCCCATCCCCGGGAGCTGGAAACACCATATATTTT	CASSPSPGAGNTIYF
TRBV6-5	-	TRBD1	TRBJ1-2	TGTGCCAGCAGACCTGGCGGGACAGGGCGGTATGGCTACACCTTC	CASRPGGTGRYGYTF
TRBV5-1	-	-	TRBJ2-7	TGCGCCAGCAGCCCCGAGGCGGCAGCTTCATCCTACGAGCAGTACTTC	CASSPEAAASSYEQYF
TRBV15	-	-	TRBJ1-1	TGTGCCACCAGCCCCAGGAACACTGAAGCTTTCTTT	CATSPRNTEAFF
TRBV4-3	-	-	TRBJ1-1	TGCGCCAGCAGAAGAACGGACACTGAAGCTTTCTTT	CASRRTDTEAFF
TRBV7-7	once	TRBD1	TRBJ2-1	TGTGCCAGCAGCTTAGGGGGACAGGGGTTCAATGAGCAGTTCTTC	CASSLGGQGFNEQFF
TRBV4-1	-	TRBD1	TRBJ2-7	TGCGCCAGCAGCCAAGTTGGACAGGGGAGCTACGAGCAGTACTTC	CASSQVGQGSYEQYF
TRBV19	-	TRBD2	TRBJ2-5	TGTGCCAGTAGTATCACCGGGACTAGCGGGGGGGGGACCCAGTACTTC	CASSITGTSGGGTQYF
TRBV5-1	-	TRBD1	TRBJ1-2	TGCGCCAGCAGCTCAGCGCCGGCACAGGGGAACTATGGCTACACCTTC	CASSSAPAQGNYGYTF
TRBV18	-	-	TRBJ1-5	TGTGCCAGCTCACCAAAACAGCAGGGCGTTTTGAGCAATCAGCCCCAGCATTTT	CASSPKQQGVLSNQPQHF
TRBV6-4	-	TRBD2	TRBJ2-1	TGTGCCAGCAGTGCCAGCGGGGGCTCCTACAATGAGCAGTTCTTC	CASSASGGSYNEQFF
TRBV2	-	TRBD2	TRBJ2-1	TGTGCCAGCAGTGGCTACTCAGGGACTAGCGGGGGCCCCCCAGCCTACAATGAGCAGTTCTTC	CASSGYSGTSGGPPAYNEQFF
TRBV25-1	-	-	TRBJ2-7	TGTGCCAGCAGTCGGGACATGTACGAGCAGTACTTC	CASSRDMYEQYF
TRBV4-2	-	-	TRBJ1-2	TGTGCCAGCAGCCAAGTCCCAGGGCGCTATGGCTACACCTTC	CASSQVPGRYGYTF
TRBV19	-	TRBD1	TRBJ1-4	TGTGCCAGTAGTGTAAGGACAGGCCTTAATGAAAAACTGTTTTTT	CASSVRTGLNEKLFF
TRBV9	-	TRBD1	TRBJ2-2	TGTGCCAGCAGCGTAGAACAGGGGGAATACACCGGGGAGCTGTTTTTT	CASSVEQGEYTGELFF
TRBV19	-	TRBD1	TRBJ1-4	TGTGCCAGTAGTATGGTTGGACAGGCTAATGAAAAACTGTTTTTT	CASSMVGQANEKLFF
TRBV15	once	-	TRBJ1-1	TGTGCCACCAGCAGAAAAGTAGTCGCTGAAGCTTTCTTT	CATSRKVVAEAFF
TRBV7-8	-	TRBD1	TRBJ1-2	TGTGCCAGCAGCTTATGGCGCGGGTCAGGGGGAGGCTACACCTTC	CASSLWRGSGGGYTF
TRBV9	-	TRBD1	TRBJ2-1	TGTGCCAGCAGCGTAGTACAGGGGGCAGGTAATGAGCAGTTCTTC	CASSVVQGAGNEQFF
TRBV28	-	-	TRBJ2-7	TGTGCCAGCAGTTCCGGCCAAGGGGGTTACGAGCAGTACTTC	CASSSGQGGYEQYF
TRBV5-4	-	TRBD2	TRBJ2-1	TGTGCCAGCAGCCCAGGGACTAGCGGGGGAAATGAGCAGTTCTTC	CASSPGTSGGNEQFF